The sequence of this T cell receptor beta chain was determined in a study of T cell responses to AZD1222 COVID-19 vaccine. Study observations and caveats: Just a handful of AZD1222 recipients were seropositive at baseline.

The method was immunoSEQ multiplex PCR; TCRdb's version includes in-frame clones alone and lacks a portion of them. The sample lists about 59,000 clones; 70% to 85% were seen once. A remark on this clone: The antigen is not known.

Material: peripheral blood, obtained on day 0 of AZD1222 vaccination. This sequence was found in an adult in good health.

Here the CDR3 DNA reads TGTGCCAGCAGGGACAGGGTCTCCTACGAGCAGTACTTC. It yields the protein CASRDRVSYEQYF. The J gene is TRBJ2-7, the V gene TRBV6-6; 8 bases are a match to TRBD1. CDR3 length equals 13 residues. The germline V gene has CDR1 MNHNY and CDR2 SVGAGI (reference sequence). V lost 6 bases and J lost 0; bases outside the gene matches: 1.